The 25 T cell receptor beta chains below were found in one sample sequenced in a study of T cells in Graves' hyperthyroidism and ophthalmopathy. RNA transcripts provided the source from which TCR beta CDR3 regions were amplified. Carried out on the TCR CDR3, a first-round RT-PCR used the HTBI primer set. A single record per CDR3 protein comes from TCRdb applying MiXCR to the multiplex PCR reads. The sample contains more than 300,000 distinct CDR3 sequences, more than 12% of which appear only once. Sequenced: blood. Source of these receptors: a woman in her 30s with Graves' ophthalmopathy.

This clonotype occurred a few times. A clone one base away is much larger, so this may be a read error. The CDR3 DNA sequence: TGCGCCAGCAGCTCACTAGACGGAAAAAACGATGAGCAGTTCTTC. Translating gives CASSSLDGKNDEQFF. The chain is built from TRBV5-1 and TRBJ2-1; a possible D gene is TRBD2 (5 bases). CDR1 is SGHRS, CDR2 YFSETQ, per germline. This CDR3 comprises 15 residues. The ends were cut back, 3 bases at V and 8 bases at J, with 18 bases in the middle. The full variable domain, in which reference TRBV5-1 and TRBJ2-1 provide the parts outside the CDR3, is KAGVTQTPRYLIKTRGQQVTLSCSPISGHRSVSWYQQTPGQGLQFLFEYFSETQRNKGNFPGRFSGRQFSNSRSEMNVSTLELGDSALYLCASSSLDGKNDEQFFGPGTRLTVL.

This clonotype was picked up many times. The chain links TRBV7-2 to TRBJ2-5, with TRBD2 as a possible D gene (5 bases). The CDR3 contains 15 residues. With 5 bases removed from V and 5 bases from J, the gap between germline ends came to 18 bases. Germline CDR1 and CDR2: SGHTA and FQGNSA. The CDR3 DNA reads as TGTGCCAGCAGCCCCGAGCGTACTAGGCGGGAGACCCAGTACTTC. It yields the protein CASSPERTRRETQYF.

The J gene is TRBJ2-5, the V gene TRBV7-2, with D possibly TRBD2 on 7 matching bases. V dropped 0 bases and J dropped 2 bases, with 13 bases sitting between them. CDR1 and CDR2 from the germline V gene are SGHTA and FQGNSA. The CDR3 is made up of 16 amino acids. In DNA form, the CDR3 reads TGTGCCAGCAGCTTAGCGGCGGGGGCGCGTCAAGAGACCCAGTACTTC. Translating it yields CASSLAAGARQETQYF.

The table lists this clonotype with a few counts. A much larger clone differs from this one at a single base, so this may be a read error. This sequence joins TRBV12-3 or TRBV12-4 and TRBJ1-1; D remains unclear. This CDR3 contains 20 residues. The DNA for the CDR3 is TGTGCCTGCAGTTTAGTTCCCTGGGTCAGCTTAACTGGCGGGAACACTGAAGCTTTCTTT. Residues: CACSLVPWVSLTGGNTEAFF.

This clonotype was observed a few times. This clone may be a read error of a much larger clone one base away. V usage is TRBV12-3 or TRBV12-4 and J usage is TRBJ1-5; no firm D call. The CDR3 is 12 residues long. Trimming pared 3 bases from V and 3 bases from J, leaving 3 bases between. The CDR3 spells CASSFINQPQHF. In DNA, the CDR3 is TGTGCCAGCAGTTTTATCAATCAGCCCCAGCATTTT.

This chain links TRBV10-3 with TRBJ2-7; D possibly corresponds to TRBD1 (5 bases). In germline, CDR1 is ENHRY, CDR2 SYGVKD. The V end lost 6 bases, the J end lost 0 bases, and 12 bases lay between the germline ends. This CDR3 has 14 residues. The CDR3 DNA sequence: TGTGCCATCAGCCTCGACAGTAGCTCCTACGAGCAGTACTTC. Its protein is CAISLDSSSYEQYF.

This clonotype was observed many times. The chain links TRBV7-2 to TRBJ1-4; TRBD1 might be the D (5 bases). Germline CDR1 is SGHTA and CDR2 is FQGNSA. Trimming took 4 bases from V and 6 from J, leaving 15 bases between them. The CDR3 is 15 amino acids. For the CDR3, the DNA is TGTGCCAGCAGCTCAAGGGGTGGGGCGGATGAAAAACTGTTTTTT. This codes for CASSSRGGADEKLFF.

The sample holds many counts of this clonotype. V gene TRBV28 combines with J gene TRBJ2-5; 7 nucleotides agree with TRBD2. This CDR3 comprises 16 residues. Germline values: CDR1 MDHEN, CDR2 SYDVKM. J lost 8 bases, V lost 7 bases, and 19 bases had no gene match. CDR3 bases: TGTGCCAGCATTCCCCGTGGAGCGGGGACCGGAGTTACCCAGTACTTC. Residues: CASIPRGAGTGVTQYF.

The table lists this clonotype with a few counts. V usage is TRBV14 and J usage is TRBJ2-1; TRBD2 matches 8 bases. After removal of 1 base from V and 7 bases from J, the junction contained 9 bases not matched to a gene. Germline lookup yields CDR1 SGHDN and CDR2 FVKESK. CDR3 length: 16 residues. The CDR3 coding sequence is TGTGCCAGCAGCCAAGCCCTTACGGGGGGGCAGAATGAGCAGTTCTTC. This encodes CASSQALTGGQNEQFF.

This clonotype was picked up many times. This rearrangement joins TRBV18 to TRBJ2-5; 10 positions agree with TRBD2. V shed 1 base and J 4 bases; nucleotides not matched to a gene: 3. The CDR3 sequence is 15 residues long. Germline V gene lookup returns CDR1 KGHSH and CDR2 LQKENI. CDR3 nucleotide sequence: TGTGCCAGCTCACCACTAGCGGGGGGTCGAGAGACCCAGTACTTC. This gives the protein CASSPLAGGRETQYF.

At least ten counts were recorded for this clonotype. This chain links TRBV5-1 with TRBJ2-3; the D gene could be TRBD1 or TRBD2 (5 bases each). Germline CDR1 reads SGHRS; CDR2 reads YFSETQ. V was cut by 0 bases and J by 4 bases, with 15 bases left in between. This CDR3 has 16 amino acids. The CDR3 here is CASSLAGGLGADTQYF. The CDR3 DNA reads as TGCGCCAGCAGCTTGGCTGGCGGTTTGGGGGCAGATACGCAGTATTTT.

The rearrangement uses TRBV10-3 and TRBJ2-7, with D maybe TRBD1 (5 bases). The CDR3 runs to 12 residues. Per the germline V gene, CDR1 is ENHRY and CDR2 is SYGVKD. V was trimmed by 2 bases and J by 6 bases, leaving 8 bases between them. In DNA form, the CDR3 reads TGTGCCATCAGTGAGGGGGCGGCCGAGCAGTACTTC. Translated, it gives CAISEGAAEQYF.

The rearrangement joins TRBV28 to TRBJ1-4; the D gene is possibly TRBD1 (5 bases). The CDR3 extends over 14 amino acids. Germline-derived CDR1 and CDR2 are MDHEN and SYDVKM. With 7 bases removed from V and 7 bases from J, the gap between germline ends came to 16 bases. The CDR3 nucleotides read TGTGCCAGCATAGCTGCGGGGGGGTTTGAAAAACTGTTTTTT. Protein product: CASIAAGGFEKLFF.

The table lists this clonotype with many counts. This rearrangement joins TRBV6-1 to TRBJ2-7; TRBD1 matches at 7 bases. The V segment lost 5 bases and the J segment 4 bases; nucleotides outside the gene matches: 5. From germline, CDR1 is MNHNS and CDR2 SASEGT. There are 13 residues in the CDR3. The CDR3 here is CASSSGTVYEQYF. CDR3 nucleotide sequence: TGTGCCAGCAGTTCCGGGACAGTATACGAGCAGTACTTC.

This clonotype was seen more than once but under ten times. CDR3 nucleotides: TGCGCCAGCAGCTTGGTTGGCGGGGGGGCCTTGGAGACCCAGTACTTC. Its translation is CASSLVGGGALETQYF. This chain links TRBV5-1 with TRBJ2-5; TRBD2 matches 9 bases. CDR1 SGHRS and CDR2 YFSETQ come from the germline V gene. Trimming cost V 0 bases and J 5 bases; bases outside gene matches: 8. This CDR3 has 16 amino acids.

This clonotype was observed a few times. The chain combines TRBV24-1 with TRBJ1-2, with TRBD1 matching 7 bases. V shed 2 bases, J shed 3 bases, and the junction held 2 bases outside the gene matches. The CDR3 length is 14 residues. Germline V gene sequence: CDR1 KGHDR, CDR2 SFDVKD. The CDR3 DNA reads TGTGCCACCAGTGATTGGGACAGATACTATGGCTACACCTTC. It codes for CATSDWDRYYGYTF.

This clonotype has a count of ten or more. The chain links TRBV7-6 to TRBJ2-1, with TRBD2 matching 10 bases. With V trimmed by 5 bases and J by 10 bases, 8 bases remained unmatched. CDR3 length equals 14 residues. Germline CDR1 is SGHVS and CDR2 is FNYEAQ. CDR3 residues: CASSLSGGTREQFF. In DNA form, the CDR3 reads TGTGCCAGCAGCCTTAGCGGGGGGACTCGGGAGCAGTTCTTC.

This clonotype was counted ten times or more. V gene TRBV7-6 combines with J gene TRBJ1-2; D might be TRBD1 (5 bases). Germline lookup yields CDR1 SGHVS and CDR2 FNYEAQ. Trimming pared 1 base from V and 6 bases from J, leaving 18 bases between. This CDR3 has 16 amino acids. Here the CDR3 reads CASSLVIPGKGNGYTF. Here the CDR3 DNA reads TGTGCCAGCAGCTTAGTCATCCCCGGGAAGGGGAATGGCTACACCTTC.

This clonotype was recorded at least ten times. J is TRBJ2-7 and V is TRBV3-1, with TRBD2 as a possible D gene (6 bases). Trimming stripped 5 bases from V and 7 bases from J, with 27 bases between. Germline V gene sequence: CDR1 LGHDT, CDR2 YNNKEL (reference sequence). This CDR3 has 17 amino acids. The CDR3 nucleotides read TGTGCCAGCAGCAGGACTACAAGATTAGTAAACTTCAGAGAGCAGTACTTC. It is translated as CASSRTTRLVNFREQYF.

Ten or more counts support this clonotype. The genes are TRBV7-9 and TRBJ1-2, with D maybe TRBD1 (5 bases). This CDR3 has 15 amino acids. CDR1 is SEHNR, CDR2 FQNEAQ, per germline (reference sequence). Trimming removed 5 bases at V and 7 bases at J, with 20 bases between. The CDR3 nucleotides are TGTGCCAGCAGCGGACAAAGAAGTGGATTTGTTGGCTACACCTTC. Translation gives CASSGQRSGFVGYTF.

The V gene is TRBV7-2, the J gene TRBJ1-6, with D uncertain. The CDR3 extends over 15 amino acids. V dropped 5 bases and J dropped 4 bases, with 12 bases sitting between them. Germline CDR1 reads SGHTA; CDR2 reads FQGNSA. CDR3 sequence (DNA): TGTGCCAGCAGCCCGCCTGAGGTTTATAATTCACCCCTCCACTTT. Translating it yields CASSPPEVYNSPLHF.

This clonotype is a singleton in its sample. This may come from a read error, since a much larger clone is one base off. V gene TRBV14 combines with J gene TRBJ1-2; tentative D call: TRBD1 (5 bases). Germline CDR1 is SGHDN and CDR2 is FVKESK. The CDR3 runs to 15 residues. As DNA, the CDR3 is TGTCCCAGCAGCCAAGCTATTACGGGGCTCAGCCGCTACACCTTC. Encoded protein: CPSSQAITGLSRYTF.

This clonotype was seen more than once but under ten times. This sequence joins TRBV5-1 and TRBJ2-2; D is perhaps TRBD1 (6 bases). This CDR3 region has 14 residues. With 5 bases removed from V and 7 bases from J, the gap between germline ends came to 15 bases. CDR1 is SGHRS and CDR2 is YFSETQ in the germline V gene. CDR3 in DNA: TGCGCCAGCAGAGACGGTGGGGGCTTCGGGGAGCTGTTTTTT. Protein product: CASRDGGGFGELFF.

This clonotype was recorded at least ten times. V and J are TRBV2 and TRBJ2-3, with 7 positions matching TRBD2. V lost 4 bases and J lost 4; bases outside the gene matches: 5. Germline V gene lookup returns CDR1 SNHLY and CDR2 FYNNEI. CDR3 length: 14 residues. CDR3 sequence reads: CASSGLAQADTQYF. In DNA, the CDR3 is TGTGCCAGCAGTGGACTAGCCCAGGCAGATACGCAGTATTTT.

This clonotype was recorded at least ten times. The junction and the germline gene differ at one end; a read error may be behind it. This rearrangement joins TRBV11-2 to TRBJ1-1, with D unclear. Germline CDR1 SGHAT, CDR2 FQNNGV. CDR3 size: 14 residues. CDR3 nucleotides: TGTGCCAGCAGCTTAGGGGCCTGGAACGCTGAAGCTTTCTTT. This gives the protein CASSLGAWNAEAFF.